The 22 T cell receptor beta chains listed next were all sequenced from one sample in a study of cytomegalovirus exposure and HLA in healthy donors. With 60 Vbeta and 13 Jbeta primers, the PCR was carried out. Repertoires were generated with immunoSEQ multiplex PCR, while TCRdb's copy carries only in-frame clones and drops some. The data hold 150,000 or so clones, with around 78% observed a single time. Sequenced input: PBMCs. The source is a middle-aged woman in good health and CMV-seronegative.

This clone appeared a few times. This rearrangement joins TRBV30 to TRBJ1-5; D perhaps matches TRBD1 (5 bases). The V and J ends lost 4 bases and 5 bases respectively, with 12 bases between them. CDR3 size: 13 residues. Germline V gene data show CDR1 as GTSNPN and CDR2 as SVGIG (reference sequence). The chain's CDR3 is CAWTGRGDQPQHF. DNA of the CDR3: TGTGCCTGGACCGGAAGGGGCGATCAGCCCCAGCATTTT.

The chain joins TRBV15 to TRBJ2-2, with 7 positions matching TRBD1. The CDR3 is 15 amino acids. Trimming cost V 6 bases and J 2 bases; bases outside gene matches: 6. Germline CDR1 is LNHNV and CDR2 is YYDKDF (reference sequence). This chain's CDR3 is CATSGTVFNTGELFF. The DNA for the CDR3 is TGTGCCACCAGTGGGACAGTTTTTAACACCGGGGAGCTGTTTTTT.

This clone was found a few times. The chain is built from TRBV19 and TRBJ1-5, with 7 bases matching TRBD1. With V trimmed by 5 bases and J by 0 bases, 4 bases remained unmatched. Looked up from germline, CDR1 is LNHDA and CDR2 is SQIVND (reference sequence). The CDR3 sequence is 15 residues long. CDR3 nucleotides: TGTGCCAGTAGTCCGGGACAGCTTAGCAATCAGCCCCAGCATTTT. This sequence encodes CASSPGQLSNQPQHF.

The chain couples TRBV5-1 to TRBJ1-2; tentative D call: TRBD1 (5 bases). Germline V gene sequence: CDR1 SGHRS, CDR2 YFSETQ. The CDR3 spans 14 residues. Deletions cut 3 bases from V and 10 bases from J, with 19 bases between. DNA of the CDR3: TGCGCCAGCAGCTCGGCGGGACGGGAGAATGACTACACCTTC. Translated, it gives CASSSAGRENDYTF.

This clone was seen only a few times. J is TRBJ1-1 and V is TRBV5-6; D perhaps matches TRBD1 (5 bases). The V end lost 0 bases, the J end lost 6 bases, and 9 bases lay between the germline ends. CDR1 and CDR2 from the germline V gene are SGHDT and YYEEEE. The CDR3 extends over 13 amino acids. As DNA, the CDR3 is TGTGCCAGCAGCTTGGGAGGGGAGGCTGAAGCTTTCTTT. This encodes CASSLGGEAEAFF. Full variable domain (rest looked up from reference TRBV5-6 and TRBJ1-1): DAGVTQSPTHLIKTRGQQVTLRCSPKSGHDTVSWYQQALGQGPQFIFQYYEEEERQRGNFPDRFSGHQFPNYSSELNVNALLLGDSALYLCASSLGGEAEAFFGQGTRLTVV.

The chain combines TRBV18 with TRBJ1-2; 7 bases agree with TRBD1. The CDR3 is 14 residues long. Germline V lookup: CDR1 KGHSH, CDR2 LQKENI. Unmatched junction bases numbered 13, after V lost 6 bases and J lost 9 bases. The CDR3 here is CASSPRGTEDSYTF. The CDR3 coding sequence is TGTGCCAGCTCCCCAAGGGGGACAGAAGATAGCTACACCTTC.

The V call is TRBV25-1, the J call TRBJ1-5; TRBD1 is a possible D gene (6 bases). CDR1 and CDR2 (germline): MGHDK, SYGVNS. The CDR3 loop spans 15 amino acids. V was trimmed by 4 bases and J by 4 bases, leaving 14 bases between them. CDR3 residues: CASSGRDNSNQPQHF. CDR3 nucleotides: TGTGCCAGCAGTGGCCGGGACAACTCGAATCAGCCCCAGCATTTT.

CDR3 loop: CASSLVSVPSEAFF. The CDR3 coding sequence is TGTGCCAGCAGTTTGGTTTCGGTCCCTAGCGAGGCTTTCTTT. The chain is built from TRBV27 and TRBJ1-1; D gene uncertain. CDR3 length: 14 amino acids. V was trimmed by 3 bases and J by 11 bases, leaving 19 bases between them. CDR1 is MNHEY and CDR2 is SMNVEV in the germline V gene (reference sequence).

CDR3 amino acids: CASIGLAGGVETQYF. As DNA, the CDR3 is TGTGCCAGCATCGGACTAGCGGGAGGAGTGGAGACCCAGTACTTC. V gene TRBV2 combines with J gene TRBJ2-5; 14 nucleotides align to TRBD2. V was clipped by 7 bases and J by 5 bases; unmatched bases: 6. The germline V gene encodes CDR1 SNHLY and CDR2 FYNNEI. The CDR3 spans 15 residues.

The chain has TRBV28 and TRBJ1-2; tentatively, D is TRBD1 (5 bases). The CDR3 is made up of 14 amino acids. The V and J ends lost 3 bases and 5 bases respectively, with 13 bases between them. Germline assignment: CDR1 MDHEN and CDR2 SYDVKM. The CDR3 loop reads CASSLAGRGYGYTF. The CDR3 DNA sequence: TGTGCCAGCAGTTTGGCGGGGCGTGGATATGGCTACACCTTC.

This rearrangement joins TRBV6-5 to TRBJ1-1; maybe TRBD1 (5 bases). V lost 10 bases and J 3 bases, leaving 15 bases between the germline ends. The CDR3 has 13 residues. CDR1 and CDR2 (germline): MNHEY, SVGAGI. CDR3 region: CATSVGEDTEAFF. The CDR3 region has the DNA TGTGCCACCTCGGTGGGGGAGGACACTGAAGCTTTCTTT.

The chain links TRBV5-1 to TRBJ1-2, with D unclear. Trimming left V 1 base short and J 4 bases short, with 17 bases between. This CDR3 is built from 16 residues. CDR1 is SGHRS, CDR2 YFSETQ, per germline. The DNA for the CDR3 is TGCGCCAGCAGCTTGTGGAGCACAACACTTGCCTATGGCTACACCTTC. Amino acid sequence: CASSLWSTTLAYGYTF.

This clone was counted between two and nine times. The chain employs TRBV19 and TRBJ1-1, with 8 bases identical to TRBD1. Germline lookup yields CDR1 LNHDA and CDR2 SQIVND (reference sequence). The CDR3 sequence is 17 residues long. The J segment lost 1 base and the V segment lost 0 bases, leaving 7 bases of the junction unmatched. The CDR3 DNA reads TGTGCCAGTAGTATAGACGGGACAGGAGTAGGGAACACTGAAGCTTTCTTT. Residues: CASSIDGTGVGNTEAFF.

The chain is built from TRBV2 and TRBJ2-7; 9 bases agree with TRBD2. The CDR3 runs to 14 residues. CDR1 and CDR2 from the germline V gene are SNHLY and FYNNEI. V shed 6 bases, J shed 6 bases, and the junction held 9 bases outside the gene matches. The CDR3 loop is CASSPGLAKGEQYF. The CDR3 DNA sequence: TGTGCCAGCAGCCCGGGACTAGCAAAGGGCGAGCAGTACTTC.

V gene TRBV30 combines with J gene TRBJ2-1, with 10 positions matching TRBD2. This CDR3 has 17 residues. After removal of 2 bases from V and 7 bases from J, the junction contained 14 bases not matched to a gene. Germline CDR1 is GTSNPN and CDR2 is SVGIG (reference sequence). The CDR3 DNA follows: TGTGCCTGGAGTTATACCCTCACTAGCGGGATTAGGAATGAGCAGTTCTTC. Amino acids: CAWSYTLTSGIRNEQFF.

This chain links TRBV16 with TRBJ2-5, with D maybe TRBD2 (5 bases). The length of the CDR3 is 15 residues. Germline-derived CDR1 and CDR2 are KGHSY and FQNENV. V was cut by 0 bases and J by 4 bases, with 12 bases left in between. CDR3 bases: TGTGCCAGCAGCCAATCCGGGATAGGAGTAGAGACCCAGTACTTC. Translating it yields CASSQSGIGVETQYF.

There are a few counts of this clone. V is TRBV7-5 and J is TRBJ2-1; the table's D call of TRBD2 was not tested on the DNA. TRBV7-5 is noted as a pseudogene. The length of the CDR3 is 15 residues. The CDR3 is CARSLVLVHYNEQFF. The DNA of the CDR3 is TGTGCCAGAAGCTTAGTACTAGTTCACTACAATGAGCAGTTCTTC.

This clone has just one count. V gene TRBV19 combines with J gene TRBJ2-5; no definite D call. CDR1 and CDR2 from the germline V gene are LNHDA and SQIVND (reference sequence). Trimming stripped 7 bases from V and 7 bases from J, with 10 bases between. This CDR3 has 11 residues. The CDR3 DNA follows: TGTGCCAGTATAGGTTCGGGGACCCAGTACTTC. Translating it yields CASIGSGTQYF.

This clone was recorded once. This chain joins TRBV7-9 and TRBJ2-5; possible D gene TRBD1, 5 bases. Trimming stripped 0 bases from V and 2 bases from J, with 10 bases between. CDR3 length equals 15 residues. CDR1 SEHNR and CDR2 FQNEAQ come from the germline V gene (reference sequence). CDR3 in amino acids: CASSLAPRDQETQYF. In nucleotides, the CDR3 is TGTGCCAGCAGCTTAGCCCCCAGGGATCAAGAGACCCAGTACTTC.

The genes are TRBV30 and TRBJ2-3; TRBD2 aligns across 8 bases. The CDR3 consists of 13 residues. With 5 bases clipped from V and 4 bases from J, the junction kept 5 bases outside the gene matches. CDR1 GTSNPN and CDR2 SVGIG come from the germline V gene (reference sequence). The CDR3 DNA sequence: TGTGCCTGGGAAGTAGCGGGGCCAGATACGCAGTATTTT. It specifies CAWEVAGPDTQYF.

The J gene is TRBJ2-5, the V gene TRBV5-1, with 16 bases aligning to TRBD2. CDR1 is SGHRS, CDR2 YFSETQ, per germline. The CDR3 spans 17 residues. J lost 2 bases, V lost 4 bases, and 5 bases had no gene match. CDR3 DNA: TGCGCCAGCAGCCTGGGACTAGCGGGAGGGGAACAAGAGACCCAGTACTTC. It encodes CASSLGLAGGEQETQYF.

The chain links TRBV5-1 to TRBJ2-5, with a weak D call TRBD2 (5 bases). This CDR3 has 12 amino acids. Germline V gives CDR1 SGHRS, CDR2 YFSETQ. The V gene lost 5 bases and the J gene lost 1 base, with 6 bases spanning the gap. The CDR3 DNA reads TGCGCCAGCAGTGAGGGCCAAGAGACCCAGTACTTC. It is translated as CASSEGQETQYF.